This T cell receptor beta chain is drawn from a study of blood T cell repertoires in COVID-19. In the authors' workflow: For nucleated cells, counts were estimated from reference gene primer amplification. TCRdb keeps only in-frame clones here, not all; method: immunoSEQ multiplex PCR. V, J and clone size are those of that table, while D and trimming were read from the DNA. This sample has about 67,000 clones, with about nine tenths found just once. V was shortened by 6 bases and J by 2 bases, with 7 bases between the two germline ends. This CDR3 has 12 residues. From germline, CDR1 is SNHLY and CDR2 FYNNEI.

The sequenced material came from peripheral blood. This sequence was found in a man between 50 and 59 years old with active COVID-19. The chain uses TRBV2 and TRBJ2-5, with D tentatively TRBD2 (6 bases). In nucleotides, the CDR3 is TGTGCCAGCAGGGGACTTCAAGAGACCCAGTACTTC. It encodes CASRGLQETQYF.